These 11 T cell receptor beta chains share one sample of origin, sequenced in a study of T cells in Graves' hyperthyroidism and ophthalmopathy. The source material, RNA transcripts, was used to amplify TCR beta CDR3 regions. HTBI primers were used for first-round RT-PCR of the TCR CDR3. One entry per CDR3 protein, called by TCRdb with MiXCR from the multiplex PCR reads. The sample consists of about 350,000 distinct CDR3 sequences, 15% to 20% of them appearing once. Sequencing input: blood. These receptors came from a woman aged 40 to 50 with Graves' ophthalmopathy.

This clonotype has at least ten counts. The chain employs TRBV7-9 and TRBJ2-7, with D possibly TRBD1 on 6 matching bases. CDR1 is SEHNR, CDR2 FQNEAQ, per germline (reference sequence). Between the trimmed V and J ends, which lost 5 bases and 5 bases, there was a span of 19 bases. The CDR3 sequence is 15 residues long. The CDR3 sequence is CASSTQPGGGHEQYF. The CDR3, as DNA: TGTGCCAGCAGCACGCAACCGGGTGGGGGCCACGAGCAGTACTTC.

This clonotype was observed a few times. The V call is TRBV28, the J call TRBJ2-7, with 10 bases identical to TRBD1. This CDR3 region has 14 residues. CDR1 and CDR2 from the germline V gene are MDHEN and SYDVKM. V trimming: 5 bases; J trimming: 6 bases; junction bases outside the gene matches: 7. The CDR3 nucleotides read TGTGCCAGCAGTATACCGGGACAGGGGTCCGAGCAGTACTTC. Its translation is CASSIPGQGSEQYF.

This clonotype has a count of ten or more. The J gene is TRBJ2-5, the V gene TRBV20-1; D is perhaps TRBD1 (6 bases). There are 11 residues in the CDR3. Germline loops: CDR1 DFQATT, CDR2 SNEGSKA (reference sequence). V was trimmed by 6 bases and J by 6 bases, leaving 11 bases between them. CDR3 nucleotide sequence: TGCAGTGCGGGAAGGGGGAAGACCCAGTACTTC. It codes for CSAGRGKTQYF.

In its sample, this clonotype was seen many times. The chain is built from TRBV12-3 or TRBV12-4 and TRBJ1-2; D is ambiguous. The CDR3 runs to 16 residues. The ends were cut back, 6 bases at V and 4 bases at J, with 21 bases in the middle. This CDR3 is CASSPGEASLTYGYTF. The CDR3 DNA follows: TGTGCCAGCAGCCCCGGAGAGGCATCTCTTACCTATGGCTACACCTTC.

V gene TRBV7-3 combines with J gene TRBJ2-5; 11 positions match TRBD2. The CDR3 has 17 amino acids. V shed 4 bases, J shed 1 base, and the junction held 8 bases outside the gene matches. Looked up from germline, CDR1 is SGHTA and CDR2 is FQGTGA. The CDR3 region is CASSSGTSGRTQETQYF. The CDR3 DNA reads as TGTGCCAGCAGCTCCGGGACTAGCGGCCGAACCCAAGAGACCCAGTACTTC.

This clonotype occurred many times. The rearrangement links TRBV20-1 to TRBJ1-2; possibly TRBD1 for D (5 bases). This CDR3 has 12 residues. Between the trimmed V and J ends, which lost 3 bases and 3 bases, there was a span of 8 bases. Germline V CDR1 and CDR2: DFQATT, SNEGSKA (reference sequence). This chain's CDR3 is CSASGGDYGYTF. The CDR3 region has the DNA TGCAGTGCTAGTGGGGGGGACTATGGCTACACCTTC.

This clonotype was seen more than once but under ten times. The rearrangement uses TRBV28 and TRBJ1-2, with D unresolved. There are 14 residues in the CDR3. V dropped 6 bases and J dropped 2 bases, with 13 bases sitting between them. Looked up from germline, CDR1 is MDHEN and CDR2 is SYDVKM. CDR3 protein: CASRWNPPNYGYTF. The CDR3 DNA is TGTGCCAGCAGATGGAATCCCCCGAACTATGGCTACACCTTC.

The table lists this clonotype with many counts. This chain joins TRBV9 and TRBJ2-5, with TRBD2 as a possible D gene (5 bases). From germline, CDR1 is SGDLS and CDR2 YYNGEE. The CDR3 runs to 14 residues. The V gene lost 0 bases and the J gene lost 5 bases, with 11 bases spanning the gap. The DNA of the CDR3 is TGTGCCAGCAGCGTAGCTGGACGAGGGGAGACCCAGTACTTC. It encodes CASSVAGRGETQYF.

The chain recombines TRBV7-2 with TRBJ2-2, with 9 bases fitting TRBD2. Trimming took 6 bases from V and 7 from J; bases not matched to a gene: 6. The CDR3 extends over 14 amino acids. The germline V gene has CDR1 SGHTA and CDR2 FQGNSA. DNA of the CDR3: TGTGCCAGCAGACCGGGACTAGCTGTCGGGGAGCTGTTTTTT. It translates to CASRPGLAVGELFF.

Many counts were recorded for this clonotype. The rearrangement links TRBV12-3 or TRBV12-4 to TRBJ2-7; 8 nucleotides agree with TRBD2. V shed 3 bases, J shed 5 bases, and the junction held 9 bases outside the gene matches. The length of the CDR3 is 15 residues. CDR3 residues: CASSFIAGFTDEQYF. As DNA, the CDR3 is TGTGCCAGCAGTTTTATAGCGGGATTCACCGACGAGCAGTACTTC.

This clonotype was observed many times. The V call is TRBV12-3 or TRBV12-4, the J call TRBJ1-2; the D is unclear. V was shortened by 3 bases and J by 6 bases, with 11 bases between the two germline ends. The CDR3 has 13 residues. The DNA of the CDR3 is TGTGCCAGCAGTTTCTTGGTTCTCGATGGCTACACCTTC. This sequence encodes CASSFLVLDGYTF.